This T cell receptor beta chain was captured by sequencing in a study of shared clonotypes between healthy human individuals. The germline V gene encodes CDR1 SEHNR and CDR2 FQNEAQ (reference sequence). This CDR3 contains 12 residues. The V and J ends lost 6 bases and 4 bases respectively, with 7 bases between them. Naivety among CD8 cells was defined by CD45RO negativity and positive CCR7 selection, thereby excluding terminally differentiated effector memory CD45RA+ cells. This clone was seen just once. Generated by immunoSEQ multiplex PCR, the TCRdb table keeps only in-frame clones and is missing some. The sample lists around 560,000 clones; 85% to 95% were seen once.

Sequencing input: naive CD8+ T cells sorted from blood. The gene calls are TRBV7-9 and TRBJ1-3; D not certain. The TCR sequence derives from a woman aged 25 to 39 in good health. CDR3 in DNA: TGTGCCAGCAGGTTCGAGGGAAACACCATATATTTT. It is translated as CASRFEGNTIYF.